This TCR beta chain is drawn from a study of T cells after yellow fever vaccination. Whole-study context: Fractions containing few cells were prepared with SMART-Seq v4 Ultra Low Input. Study-wide results and limits: Weaker overall, the secondary response nonetheless peaked faster (day 5 versus 15).

V was pared by 8 bases and J by 4 bases, with 9 bases of the junction left unmatched. Germline-derived CDR1 and CDR2 are MNHNY and SVGAGI (reference sequence). The length of the CDR3 is 15 residues. TCR cDNA, made by 5'RACE template switching, carried an added universal primer site and UMIs. From the 5' RACE reads, TCRdb called clonotypes with MiXCR, one entry per CDR3 protein. Of 450,000 to 550,000 distinct CDR3 sequences listed, 21% are singletons. This clonotype was detected many times. Its matching antigen is unknown. The sequence derives from a man between 18 and 35 years old who received the YFV17D yellow fever vaccine. The source was PBMCs, collected less than 25 days after the first yellow fever vaccination. The chain is built from TRBV6-6 and TRBJ2-3; 10 bases are shared with TRBD1. The CDR3 bases are TGTGCCAGCGAGCCGGGACAGGGGTGGTCAGATACGCAGTATTTT. This sequence encodes CASEPGQGWSDTQYF.